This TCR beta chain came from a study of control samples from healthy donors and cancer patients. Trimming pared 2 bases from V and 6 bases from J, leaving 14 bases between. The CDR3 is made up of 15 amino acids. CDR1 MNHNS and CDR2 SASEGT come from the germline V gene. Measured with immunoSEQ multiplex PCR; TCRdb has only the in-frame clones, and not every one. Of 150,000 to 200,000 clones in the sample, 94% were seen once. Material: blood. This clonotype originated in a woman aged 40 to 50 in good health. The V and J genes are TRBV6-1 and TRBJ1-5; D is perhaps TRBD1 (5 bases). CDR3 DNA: TGTGCCAGCAGTGAATTTGGGGGGAGGGGTCAGCCCCAGCATTTT. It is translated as CASSEFGGRGQPQHF.